Listed below are T cell receptor beta chains from one sample, sequenced in a study of T cells in Graves' hyperthyroidism and ophthalmopathy. TCRdb reprocessed the multiplex PCR reads with MiXCR, giving one entry per CDR3 protein. The sample lists about 700,000 distinct CDR3 sequences, 12% to 15% occurring once. The specimen was blood. Every receptor here comes from a woman aged 18-29 years with Graves' hyperthyroidism. CDR3s include the opening cysteine and the closing phenylalanine or tryptophan. The order of the fields is J gene, D gene, V gene, clone size, CDR3 protein, CDR3 DNA. The D gene is left open where the match is weak. A clone size is listed for some rows: how often the clone was seen (once, few, many), or a class if it is expanded.

TRBJ1-5,.,TRBV24-1,.,CATSDTYQPQHF,TGTGCCACCAGTGATACCTACCAGCCCCAGCATTTT
TRBJ2-3,.,TRBV7-8,many,CASSHQPDIDTQYF,TGTGCCAGCAGCCACCAACCGGACATCGATACGCAGTATTTT
TRBJ2-2,.,TRBV30,few,CAWSVKYSPNTGELFF,TGTGCCTGGAGTGTCAAGTACTCCCCGAACACCGGGGAGCTGTTTTTT
TRBJ2-5,.,TRBV18,few,CASSPTHPGTQYF,TGTGCCAGCTCACCAACTCATCCGGGGACCCAGTACTTC
TRBJ1-4,.,TRBV12-3/TRBV12-4,many,CASSLGGREIQEKLFF,TGTGCCAGCAGTTTAGGTGGGAGGGAGATTCAGGAAAAACTGTTTTTT
TRBJ2-3,.,TRBV27,many,CASSLRHWDTQYF,TGTGCCAGCAGTTTGCGACATTGGGATACGCAGTATTTT
TRBJ2-1,TRBD2,TRBV24-1,.,CATGLAGGHEQFF,TGTGCCACCGGACTAGCGGGAGGGCATGAGCAGTTCTTC
TRBJ2-7,TRBD2,TRBV7-6,many,CASSLGGRTYEQYF,TGTGCCAGCAGCTTGGGCGGGAGGACCTACGAGCAGTACTTC
TRBJ1-4,.,TRBV7-2,few,CASSSFRDVSGKLFF,TGTGCCAGCAGCTCATTCCGGGACGTTTCGGGAAAACTGTTTTTT
TRBJ2-3,.,TRBV11-2,.,CASSFRDTSTDTQYF,TGTGCCAGCAGCTTCCGGGACACGAGCACAGATACGCAGTATTTT
TRBJ2-3,TRBD1,TRBV24-1,many,CATSDPPGQGATDTQYF,TGTGCCACCAGTGACCCCCCGGGACAGGGGGCTACAGATACGCAGTATTTT
TRBJ2-5,.,TRBV6-2/TRBV6-3,few,CASSYFGAGETQYF,TGTGCCAGCAGTTACTTCGGGGCGGGAGAGACCCAGTACTTC
TRBJ1-2,.,TRBV2,many,CASSAGGAPYGYTF,TGTGCCAGCAGTGCAGGCGGCGCCCCATATGGCTACACCTTC
TRBJ2-3,TRBD2,TRBV29-1,.,CSASASGKADTQYF,TGCAGCGCTTCGGCTAGCGGGAAAGCAGATACGCAGTATTTT
TRBJ2-2,TRBD2,TRBV7-9,.,CASKDAGTSGYTGELFF,TGTGCCAGCAAGGATGCAGGGACTAGCGGATACACCGGGGAGCTGTTTTTT
TRBJ2-3,.,TRBV30,many,CAWRAGYSTDTQYF,TGTGCCTGGAGAGCTGGTTATAGCACAGATACGCAGTATTTT
TRBJ2-3,.,TRBV7-9,many,CASSPRLPGAGTDTQYF,TGTGCCAGCAGCCCGCGACTCCCCGGAGCTGGCACAGATACGCAGTATTTT